The 32 T cell receptor beta chains below all came from one sample that was sequenced in a study of beta chain features in type 1 diabetes. Isolated RNA was reverse transcribed in full, so expressed TCRB transcripts were sequenced. Method: immunoSEQ multiplex PCR; TCRdb's copy keeps in-frame clones and lacks some. The data hold approximately 250,000 clones, with roughly a quarter observed a single time. General study findings and limits: In all four CD4+ subsets, TCRB CDR3 length was significantly, moderately reduced in type 1 diabetes.

No antigens are known for them. Sequencing was performed on naive CD4+ T cells from blood. These receptors all come from a woman in her twenties or thirties with type 1 diabetes.

The rearrangement uses TRBV7-9 and TRBJ2-3, with TRBD2 matching 8 bases. This CDR3 has 16 amino acids. Trimming cost V 2 bases and J 5 bases; bases outside gene matches: 9. Germline CDR1 SEHNR, CDR2 FQNEAQ (reference sequence). The CDR3 sequence is CASSLTPAGAGDTQYF. CDR3 nucleotides: TGTGCCAGCAGCTTAACCCCAGCGGGAGCAGGAGATACGCAGTATTTT.

The chain's CDR3 is CASQAPGTGRTEAFF. DNA for the CDR3: TGTGCCAGTCAGGCCCCAGGGACAGGGAGGACTGAAGCTTTCTTT. The chain is built from TRBV19 and TRBJ1-1; 9 bases fit TRBD1. The V segment lost 8 bases and the J segment 5 bases; nucleotides outside the gene matches: 12. Germline V gene data show CDR1 as LNHDA and CDR2 as SQIVND (reference sequence). The CDR3 spans 15 residues. Based on the CDR3 plus reference TRBV19 and TRBJ1-1, the full variable domain is DGGITQSPKYLFRKEGQNVTLSCEQNLNHDAMYWYRQDPGQGLRLIYYSQIVNDFQKGDIAEGYSVSREKKESFPLTVTSAQKNPTAFYLCASQAPGTGRTEAFFGQGTRLTVV.

This clone came up a few times. V and J are TRBV30 and TRBJ2-2, with 8 positions matching TRBD2. The CDR3 runs 14 residues. Germline V gene data show CDR1 as GTSNPN and CDR2 as SVGIG (reference sequence). Trimming removed 5 bases from V and 5 bases from J; junction bases left unmatched: 7. The DNA of the CDR3 is TGTGCCTGGCCGGCGGGAGGAAGTACCGGGGAGCTGTTTTTT. This encodes CAWPAGGSTGELFF. The whole variable domain, remainder taken from reference TRBV30 and TRBJ2-2, is SQTIHQWPATLVQPVGSPLSLECTVEGTSNPNLYWYRQAAGRGLQLLFYSVGIGQISSEVPQNLSASRPQDRQFILSSKKLLLSDSGFYLCAWPAGGSTGELFFGEGSRLTVL.

This chain joins TRBV30 and TRBJ2-1; D perhaps matches TRBD2 (5 bases). This CDR3 comprises 14 residues. Trimming cost V 3 bases and J 9 bases, with 18 bases left between them. CDR1 and CDR2 from the germline V gene are GTSNPN and SVGIG (reference sequence). The CDR3 spells CAWSRLNRAGEQFF. The CDR3, as DNA: TGTGCCTGGAGCCGACTTAATAGGGCGGGTGAGCAGTTCTTC.

The CDR3 DNA sequence: TGTGCTAGCGGGGCCCTAGGTGATCAGCCCCAGCATTTT. This translates into CASGALGDQPQHF. The gene calls are TRBV7-9 and TRBJ1-5, with a weak D call TRBD1 (5 bases). The V gene's germline CDR1 is SEHNR and CDR2 FQNEAQ (reference sequence). The CDR3 sequence is 13 residues long.

With regard to this clone: Distinct nucleotide sequences in the sample also encode this CDR3. This sequence joins TRBV29-1 and TRBJ2-7; maybe TRBD1 (5 bases). The germline V and J ends were trimmed by 4 bases and 1 base, with 8 bases remaining between them. Germline CDR1 reads SQVTM; CDR2 reads ANQGSEA. CDR3 length equals 12 residues. As DNA, the CDR3 is TGCAGCGTTGGTCAGGGTTCCTACGAGCAGTACTTC. Residues: CSVGQGSYEQYF.

The sample holds a few counts of this clone. The V and J genes are TRBV9 and TRBJ2-6; D remains ambiguous. CDR3 size: 16 residues. In germline, CDR1 is SGDLS, CDR2 YYNGEE. Trimming left V 0 bases short and J 4 bases short, with 11 bases between. The CDR3 here is CASSVVWALGANVLTF. Here the CDR3 DNA reads TGTGCCAGCAGCGTAGTATGGGCTTTGGGGGCCAACGTCCTGACTTTC.

The rearrangement uses TRBV4-2 and TRBJ2-7; weak D call: TRBD1 (5 bases). The V end lost 0 bases, the J end lost 5 bases, and 11 bases lay between the germline ends. The CDR3 sequence is 14 residues long. Per germline, CDR1 LGHNA and CDR2 YNFKEQ. CDR3 sequence: CASSQDPGRDEQYF. For the CDR3, the DNA is TGTGCCAGCAGCCAAGATCCGGGCAGGGACGAGCAGTACTTC.

J is TRBJ2-2 and V is TRBV5-1; 8 bases are shared with TRBD2. This CDR3 contains 15 residues. V lost 0 bases, J lost 7 bases, and 5 bases stayed unmatched. From germline, CDR1 is SGHRS and CDR2 YFSETQ. CDR3 region: CASSLGLAWDGELFF. CDR3 nucleotides: TGCGCCAGCAGCTTGGGACTAGCGTGGGACGGGGAGCTGTTTTTT.

This clone has a handful of counts. This chain uses TRBV27 with TRBJ2-1; D unclear. There are 13 residues in the CDR3. The germline V gene encodes CDR1 MNHEY and CDR2 SMNVEV (reference sequence). V was trimmed by 5 bases and J by 3 bases, leaving 8 bases between them. CDR3 in amino acids: CASSRSFYNEQFF. The CDR3 nucleotides are TGTGCCAGCAGTCGGAGCTTCTACAATGAGCAGTTCTTC.

This clone showed up just a few times. The rearrangement uses TRBV5-1 and TRBJ2-1, with 7 bases fitting TRBD1. Germline V gives CDR1 SGHRS, CDR2 YFSETQ. This CDR3 region has 17 residues. The V and J ends lost 1 base and 3 bases, in that order; junction bases with no gene match: 10. The DNA for the CDR3 is TGCGCCAGCAGCTTGTGGCAGGGGGTCACTTACTACAATGAGCAGTTCTTC. Its translation is CASSLWQGVTYYNEQFF.

The CDR3 region has the DNA TGTGCCAGCTCACCTAATAGCGGGAGGTCCTACAATGAGCAGTTCTTC. Protein product: CASSPNSGRSYNEQFF. The genes are TRBV18 and TRBJ2-1; 10 bases map to TRBD2. CDR3 length: 16 amino acids. Germline values: CDR1 KGHSH, CDR2 LQKENI. V trimming: 3 bases; J trimming: 1 base; junction bases outside the gene matches: 3.

Here the CDR3 reads CASSSADRGNYGYTF. CDR3 DNA sequence: TGTGCCAGCAGTTCAGCGGACAGGGGTAACTATGGCTACACCTTC. The chain employs TRBV27 and TRBJ1-2; 9 bases agree with TRBD1. Germline V lookup: CDR1 MNHEY, CDR2 SMNVEV (reference sequence). The V and J ends lost 4 bases and 1 base, in that order; junction bases with no gene match: 4. The length of the CDR3 is 15 residues.

This clone came up a few times. J is TRBJ1-5 and V is TRBV6-5, with a weak D call TRBD1 (5 bases). Germline V lookup: CDR1 MNHEY, CDR2 SVGAGI. CDR3 size: 15 residues. V lost 5 bases, J lost 0 bases, and 11 bases lay in between. The CDR3 nucleotides are TGTGCCAGCAGTCAGGGCTACTATAGCAATCAGCCCCAGCATTTT. This encodes CASSQGYYSNQPQHF.

The chain couples TRBV25-1 to TRBJ2-7, with unresolved D. The CDR3 is 11 residues long. In germline, CDR1 is MGHDK, CDR2 SYGVNS. V was clipped by 5 bases and J by 2 bases, with 4 bases between them. The CDR3 reads CASSPAYEQYF. The DNA of the CDR3 is TGTGCCAGCAGTCCCGCCTACGAGCAGTACTTC.

This chain joins TRBV6-1 and TRBJ2-7; D is ambiguous. Germline CDR1 is MNHNS and CDR2 is SASEGT. V was shortened by 2 bases and J by 3 bases, with 8 bases between the two germline ends. The CDR3 spans 13 residues. The CDR3 is CASSESYDYEQYF. The CDR3 DNA reads as TGTGCCAGCAGTGAATCCTACGACTACGAGCAGTACTTC.

This chain links TRBV10-3 with TRBJ2-1; D remains unclear. V lost 0 bases, J lost 9 bases, and 21 bases lay in between. The CDR3 length is 17 residues. Germline assignment: CDR1 ENHRY and CDR2 SYGVKD. CDR3 sequence (DNA): TGTGCCATCAGTGAGTCGAAAGTCTCTAGGCTTAACGGTGAGCAGTTCTTC. Translation gives CAISESKVSRLNGEQFF.

The J gene is TRBJ1-4, the V gene TRBV30; D is ambiguous. CDR1 and CDR2 (germline): GTSNPN, SVGIG (reference sequence). This CDR3 comprises 14 residues. Deletions cut 1 base from V and 0 bases from J, with 6 bases between. As DNA, the CDR3 is TGTGCCTGGAGTGCGTATGCAACTAATGAAAAACTGTTTTTT. Residues: CAWSAYATNEKLFF.

This rearrangement joins TRBV4-1 to TRBJ1-2; 11 bases map to TRBD1. In germline, CDR1 is MGHRA, CDR2 YSYEKL. V was clipped by 4 bases and J by 8 bases; unmatched bases: 12. This CDR3 has 16 residues. CDR3 sequence (DNA): TGCGCCAGCAGCCGCCCGGACAGGGGGCGCGTCGACGGCTACACCTTC. Translated, it gives CASSRPDRGRVDGYTF.

J is TRBJ2-5 and V is TRBV6-5; the match to TRBD1 covers 7 bases. The CDR3 has 14 amino acids. CDR1 is MNHEY and CDR2 is SVGAGI in the germline V gene. The V segment lost 2 bases and the J segment 5 bases; nucleotides outside the gene matches: 5. The CDR3 DNA reads TGTGCCAGCAGTTACAGGGGGCAAACGGAGACCCAGTACTTC. Translating it yields CASSYRGQTETQYF.

J is TRBJ2-4 and V is TRBV4-2; D may be TRBD1 (5 bases). Per germline, CDR1 LGHNA and CDR2 YNFKEQ. V gave up 0 bases and J gave up 0 bases, with 9 bases separating them. This CDR3 has 16 residues. The CDR3 reads CASSQDQGRAKNIQYF. DNA of the CDR3: TGTGCCAGCAGCCAAGATCAGGGCCGAGCCAAAAACATTCAGTACTTC.

The chain has TRBV10-3 and TRBJ2-1; TRBD2 aligns across 7 bases. This CDR3 has 15 amino acids. The germline V gene has CDR1 ENHRY and CDR2 SYGVKD. V shed 3 bases and J 4 bases; nucleotides not matched to a gene: 6. The CDR3 reads CAISEKAGLYNEQFF. The CDR3 DNA sequence: TGTGCCATCAGTGAAAAAGCGGGACTTTACAATGAGCAGTTCTTC.

This chain joins TRBV5-1 and TRBJ1-1; 10 bases line up with TRBD1. This CDR3 is 14 amino acids long. From germline, CDR1 is SGHRS and CDR2 YFSETQ. The junction had 5 bases not matched to a gene; V was cut back by 5 bases and J by 4 bases. The CDR3 DNA reads TGCGCCAGCAGTGTTGGGGACAGGGGCACTGAAGCTTTCTTT. It translates to CASSVGDRGTEAFF.

The chain uses TRBV7-9 and TRBJ2-7; 7 bases agree with TRBD1. This CDR3 contains 13 residues. The V segment lost 4 bases and the J segment 7 bases; nucleotides outside the gene matches: 7. Per the germline V gene, CDR1 is SEHNR and CDR2 is FQNEAQ (reference sequence). Here the CDR3 DNA reads TGTGCCAGCAGCTCCGGGACAGTAACGGAGCAGTACTTC. It specifies CASSSGTVTEQYF.

The sample holds a few counts of this clone. This chain connects TRBV7-3 to TRBJ2-1, with D uncertain. The V gene lost 3 bases and the J gene lost 0 bases, with 21 bases spanning the gap. The CDR3 sequence is 19 residues long. Germline values: CDR1 SGHTA, CDR2 FQGTGA. The CDR3 reads CASSLPKPPYASSYNEQFF. CDR3 in DNA: TGTGCCAGCAGCTTGCCTAAACCCCCTTACGCAAGCTCCTACAATGAGCAGTTCTTC.

The chain links TRBV7-9 to TRBJ1-1, with 8 bases matching TRBD1. The germline V gene encodes CDR1 SEHNR and CDR2 FQNEAQ (reference sequence). Losses at the gene ends were 5 bases for V and 1 base for J; bases not matched to a gene: 6. The CDR3 runs to 15 residues. CDR3 in amino acids: CASSATGTGNTEAFF. DNA of the CDR3: TGTGCCAGCAGCGCTACCGGGACAGGGAACACTGAAGCTTTCTTT.

Only one count was recorded for this clone. The chain recombines TRBV4-1 with TRBJ1-2; D not certain. Per germline, CDR1 MGHRA and CDR2 YSYEKL. The CDR3 is made up of 15 amino acids. The V and J ends lost 1 base and 3 bases respectively, with 12 bases between them. The CDR3 region is CASSQGQDYYYGYTF. In DNA, the CDR3 is TGCGCCAGCAGCCAAGGTCAGGACTACTACTATGGCTACACCTTC.

There are a few counts of this clone. Written as DNA, the CDR3 is TGTGCCAGCAGCTTAGCGGTCGGCGGGGAGACCCAGTACTTC. As protein: CASSLAVGGETQYF. The chain uses TRBV7-2 and TRBJ2-5; weak D call: TRBD2 (5 bases). Trimming left V 0 bases short and J 5 bases short, with 10 bases between. The CDR3 runs to 14 residues. Germline V gene lookup returns CDR1 SGHTA and CDR2 FQGNSA.

V is TRBV25-1 and J is TRBJ1-2; possible D gene TRBD1, 6 bases. The V end lost 7 bases, the J end lost 7 bases, and 16 bases lay between the germline ends. There are 13 residues in the CDR3. Looked up from germline, CDR1 is MGHDK and CDR2 is SYGVNS. The CDR3 region has the DNA TGTGCCAGCACTGACAGGCCCAGGGGTGGCTACACCTTC. This gives the protein CASTDRPRGGYTF.

CDR3 in amino acids: CASSPRGLAGVLSYNEQFF. The DNA of the CDR3 is TGTGCCAGCAGCCCGCGGGGACTAGCGGGAGTCCTCTCCTACAATGAGCAGTTCTTC. The chain combines TRBV9 with TRBJ2-1, with TRBD2 matching over 14 bases. Germline lookup yields CDR1 SGDLS and CDR2 YYNGEE. V trimming: 4 bases; J trimming: 0 bases; junction bases outside the gene matches: 9. The CDR3 extends over 19 amino acids.

About this clone: The junction shows a germline mismatch at one end, possibly a read error. The chain is built from TRBV7-7 and TRBJ2-5; the D is unclear. Germline-derived CDR1 and CDR2 are SSHAT and FNYEAQ (reference sequence). The CDR3 is 12 residues long. This CDR3 is CASSFPGETQYF. In DNA, the CDR3 is TGTGCTAGCAGCTTTCCCGGAGAGACCCAGTACTTC.

The gene calls are TRBV5-1 and TRBJ2-6; D is ambiguous. Trimming removed 3 bases from V and 0 bases from J, with 7 bases in between. The CDR3 is 15 residues long. Germline-derived CDR1 and CDR2 are SGHRS and YFSETQ. The CDR3 loop is CASSSVSSGANVLTF. As DNA, the CDR3 is TGCGCCAGCAGCTCTGTCAGCTCTGGGGCCAACGTCCTGACTTTC.